The 29 T cell receptor beta chains given below trace back to one sample, sequenced in a study of T cell repertoires in cytomegalovirus infection. MiXCR, applied by TCRdb to the reads, yields one record per CDR3 protein. The sample lists a few hundred thousand distinct CDR3 sequences; around 27% were seen once. Source material: PBMCs. The receptors were sampled from a human donor in good health (CMV status not recorded). Some clones in this sample may be carry-over from other donors' samples.

This clonotype was seen only a few times. This chain connects TRBV4-1 to TRBJ1-1; unclear D gene. The CDR3 has 13 amino acids. Germline V gene sequence: CDR1 MGHRA, CDR2 YSYEKL. Trimming cost V 1 base and J 4 bases, with 7 bases left between them. DNA for the CDR3: TGCGCCAGCAGCCAAGTTGCAGGCACTGAAGCTTTCTTT. It encodes CASSQVAGTEAFF.

The chain recombines TRBV12-3 or TRBV12-4 with TRBJ2-3; 10 bases are a match to TRBD2. The V segment lost 4 bases and the J segment 0 bases; nucleotides outside the gene matches: 1. The CDR3 sequence is 15 residues long. The CDR3 loop is CASSSSGRSTDTQYF. The CDR3 DNA reads TGTGCCAGCAGTTCTAGCGGGAGAAGCACAGATACGCAGTATTTT.

For the CDR3, the DNA is TGTGCCAGCAGCTTTGCGTCAGCGAGCACAGATACGCAGTATTTT. Protein: CASSFASASTDTQYF. This chain links TRBV7-3 with TRBJ2-3; D is uncertain. Trimming removed 3 bases at V and 0 bases at J, with 10 bases between. The CDR3 contains 15 residues. Germline-derived CDR1 and CDR2 are SGHTA and FQGTGA.

This clonotype has just one count. The genes are TRBV10-3 and TRBJ2-5; 12 bases agree with TRBD2. The CDR3 spans 16 residues. V was pared by 0 bases and J by 5 bases, with 4 bases of the junction left unmatched. The V gene's germline CDR1 is ENHRY and CDR2 SYGVKD. CDR3 amino acids: CAISESPLAGGETQYF. CDR3 bases: TGTGCCATCAGTGAGTCCCCTCTAGCGGGAGGGGAGACCCAGTACTTC.

This clonotype was seen a handful of times. The chain links TRBV28 to TRBJ2-5, with 9 bases that match TRBD2. CDR1 and CDR2 (germline): MDHEN, SYDVKM. J gave up 0 bases and V 3 bases, and 11 bases lay outside the gene matches. This CDR3 spans 18 amino acids. CDR3 residues: CASSFTWSGRSYQETQYF. The CDR3 nucleotides read TGTGCCAGCAGTTTTACTTGGAGCGGGAGGTCGTACCAAGAGACCCAGTACTTC.

V usage is TRBV30 and J usage is TRBJ2-7; D not resolved. V was clipped by 3 bases and J by 3 bases, with 18 bases between them. The CDR3 length is 15 residues. CDR1 and CDR2 from the germline V gene are GTSNPN and SVGIG (reference sequence). CDR3 coding DNA: TGTGCCTGGAGAACTCCGGGTCCCAAGCACTACGAGCAGTACTTC. This gives the protein CAWRTPGPKHYEQYF.

This clonotype has just a few counts. The V and J genes are TRBV4-1 and TRBJ2-2; no clear D gene. CDR3 size: 14 residues. V lost 0 bases to trimming and J lost 4 bases, with 6 bases between them. The germline V gene has CDR1 MGHRA and CDR2 YSYEKL. Here the CDR3 DNA reads TGCGCCAGCAGCCAAGAGGCCACCACCGGGGAGCTGTTTTTT. It encodes CASSQEATTGELFF.

The V call is TRBV5-4, the J call TRBJ2-2; 9 bases are shared with TRBD1. V dropped 4 bases and J dropped 2; count of bases not matched to a gene: 6. Germline V CDR1 and CDR2: SGHNT, YYREEE (reference sequence). There are 16 residues in the CDR3. CDR3 DNA sequence: TGTGCCAGCAGCCCCCCACAGGGGGCCAACACCGGGGAGCTGTTTTTT. Amino acid sequence: CASSPPQGANTGELFF.

This chain links TRBV5-6 with TRBJ2-1; no clear D. The CDR3 runs 16 residues. Germline assignment: CDR1 SGHDT and CDR2 YYEEEE. V lost 1 base and J 2 bases, leaving 13 bases between the germline ends. Here the CDR3 reads CASSLLGSGPYNEQFF. CDR3 sequence (DNA): TGTGCCAGCAGCTTGTTAGGGTCGGGTCCCTACAATGAGCAGTTCTTC.

This clonotype was observed at least ten times. CDR3 DNA: TGTGCCAGCAGTGGGCCCAGGGATCCTGACTTTCCCACTTACGAGCAGTACGTC. It translates to CASSGPRDPDFPTYEQYV. The V and J genes are TRBV2 and TRBJ2-7; tentative D call: TRBD1 (5 bases). Germline V lookup: CDR1 SNHLY, CDR2 FYNNEI. Trimming took 4 bases from V and 4 from J, leaving 26 bases between them. The CDR3 is made up of 18 amino acids.

This clonotype turned up a few times. The genes are TRBV6-6 and TRBJ2-2; D may match TRBD1 or TRBD2 (5 bases each). Germline V gene lookup returns CDR1 MNHNY and CDR2 SVGAGI (reference sequence). The CDR3 runs 14 residues. V was cut by 4 bases and J by 0 bases, with 6 bases left in between. The CDR3 region is CASSWDANTGELFF. The CDR3 DNA reads as TGTGCCAGCAGTTGGGACGCGAACACCGGGGAGCTGTTTTTT.

The chain carries TRBV24-1 and TRBJ1-2; TRBD1 is a possible D gene (6 bases). The CDR3 consists of 13 residues. The V and J ends lost 4 bases and 8 bases respectively, with 13 bases between them. The germline V gene has CDR1 KGHDR and CDR2 SFDVKD. CDR3 sequence (DNA): TGTGCCACCAGTGAGCGGGGGCTGAGCGGCTACACCTTC. This codes for CATSERGLSGYTF.

J is TRBJ2-5 and V is TRBV2; no clear D. Trimming took off 1 base at V and 0 bases at J, with 15 bases between the two ends. CDR1 and CDR2 (germline): SNHLY, FYNNEI. The CDR3 totals 17 residues. The CDR3 here is CASSEGKAAQYQETQYF. CDR3 coding DNA: TGTGCCAGCAGTGAAGGAAAAGCAGCACAGTACCAAGAGACCCAGTACTTC.

The V gene is TRBV11-2, the J gene TRBJ1-6; 10 nucleotides match TRBD1. This CDR3 has 14 residues. Per the germline V gene, CDR1 is SGHAT and CDR2 is FQNNGV. J lost 9 bases, V lost 5 bases, and 4 bases had no gene match. CDR3 bases: TGTGCCAGCAGCCTGGACAGGGGGGCTTCACCCCTCCACTTT. Residues: CASSLDRGASPLHF. Filled out from reference TRBV11-2 and TRBJ1-6, the complete variable domain reads EAGVAQSPRYKIIEKRQSVAFWCNPISGHATLYWYQQILGQGPKLLIQFQNNGVVDDSQLPKDRFSAERLKGVDSTLKIQPAKLEDSAVYLCASSLDRGASPLHFGNGTRLTVT.

This clonotype has just a few counts. The chain uses TRBV4-3 and TRBJ1-1; D call uncertain. Germline V lookup: CDR1 LGHNA, CDR2 YSLEER. V lost 5 bases and J lost 2, with 9 bases in between. The CDR3 spans 13 residues. The CDR3: CASSTRANTEAFF. The CDR3 DNA sequence: TGCGCCAGCAGCACCCGGGCTAACACTGAAGCTTTCTTT.

CDR3 residues: CASRINEGPTNEAFF. CDR3 sequence (DNA): TGTGCCAGCAGAATTAACGAGGGACCGACTAATGAAGCTTTCTTT. The V and J genes are TRBV6-5 and TRBJ1-1, with a tentative D call TRBD1 (5 bases). Germline V CDR1 and CDR2: MNHEY, SVGAGI. The V and J ends lost 6 bases and 7 bases respectively, with 21 bases between them. This CDR3 has 15 residues.

This rearrangement joins TRBV7-2 to TRBJ2-1; 10 nucleotides align to TRBD2. Germline V gene data show CDR1 as SGHTA and CDR2 as FQGNSA. V lost 0 bases, J lost 9 bases, and 11 bases stayed unmatched. There are 17 residues in the CDR3. The CDR3 region has the DNA TGTGCCAGCAGCTTAGCGTTAGCAGCGGGAGGGCCTAGTGAGCAGTTCTTC. Translating gives CASSLALAAGGPSEQFF. Combining the CDR3 with reference TRBV7-2 and TRBJ2-1 gives the whole variable domain GAGVSQSPSNKVTEKGKDVELRCDPISGHTALYWYRQSLGQGLEFLIYFQGNSAPDKSGLPSDRFSAERTGGSVSTLTIQRTQQEDSAVYLCASSLALAAGGPSEQFFGPGTRLTVL.

This chain joins TRBV30 and TRBJ2-7; D is uncertain. Trimming took 2 bases from V and 1 from J, leaving 6 bases between them. The CDR3 sequence is 12 residues long. The germline gives CDR1 GTSNPN, CDR2 SVGIG (reference sequence). CDR3 protein: CAWSPKSYEQYF. CDR3 DNA: TGTGCCTGGAGTCCGAAGTCCTACGAGCAGTACTTC.

This clonotype was detected ten times or more. The chain has TRBV7-9 and TRBJ2-7; perhaps TRBD2 as D (6 bases). Germline-derived CDR1 and CDR2 are SEHNR and FQNEAQ (reference sequence). V lost 5 bases and J 7 bases, leaving 21 bases between the germline ends. The CDR3 totals 15 residues. The CDR3 sequence: CASSPATSILGEQYF. Written as DNA, the CDR3 is TGTGCCAGCAGCCCCGCGACTAGTATTCTGGGAGAGCAGTACTTC.

This chain joins TRBV20-1 and TRBJ2-5; D perhaps matches TRBD2 (6 bases). Germline V gives CDR1 DFQATT, CDR2 SNEGSKA (reference sequence). With 3 bases removed from V and 4 bases from J, the gap between germline ends came to 15 bases. CDR3 length equals 14 residues. This chain's CDR3 is CSASSLAGGETQYF. The CDR3 DNA is TGCAGTGCTAGCTCTCTAGCCGGGGGAGAGACCCAGTACTTC.

This clonotype was counted a single time. The rearrangement joins TRBV30 to TRBJ1-2; D gene uncertain. The CDR3 consists of 16 residues. CDR1 GTSNPN and CDR2 SVGIG come from the germline V gene (reference sequence). Trimming took 0 bases from V and 0 from J, leaving 14 bases between them. The CDR3 bases are TGTGCCTGGAGTGTACGAGTTGGCAGTCCTAACTATGGCTACACCTTC. Translating it yields CAWSVRVGSPNYGYTF.

This clonotype was picked up a small number of times. The chain has TRBV29-1 and TRBJ2-5; 9 bases align to TRBD1. CDR1 SQVTM and CDR2 ANQGSEA come from the germline V gene. Trimming removed 5 bases from V and 1 base from J; junction bases left unmatched: 5. The CDR3 has 14 amino acids. CDR3: CSVSRQGVQETQYF. DNA of the CDR3: TGCAGCGTTAGTAGACAGGGGGTCCAAGAGACCCAGTACTTC.

This chain links TRBV6-5 with TRBJ1-1, with D tentatively TRBD1 (6 bases). The CDR3 totals 16 residues. The germline V gene has CDR1 MNHEY and CDR2 SVGAGI. V was cut by 0 bases and J by 3 bases, with 14 bases left in between. The CDR3 bases are TGTGCCAGCAGTTACTCTCGGGGGGCTGGGGACACTGAAGCTTTCTTT. Protein sequence: CASSYSRGAGDTEAFF.

V gene TRBV2 combines with J gene TRBJ1-1; D is perhaps TRBD1 (5 bases). Germline lookup yields CDR1 SNHLY and CDR2 FYNNEI. V was clipped by 9 bases and J by 8 bases, with 25 bases between them. The CDR3 loop spans 15 amino acids. The CDR3 nucleotides read TGTGCCAGTACCCCGGGGACCCCGGATACACTCGAAGCTTTCTTT. It specifies CASTPGTPDTLEAFF. The full variable domain, in which reference TRBV2 and TRBJ1-1 provide the parts outside the CDR3, is EPEVTQTPSHQVTQMGQEVILRCVPISNHLYFYWYRQILGQKVEFLVSFYNNEISEKSEIFDDQFSVERPDGSNFTLKIRSTKLEDSAMYFCASTPGTPDTLEAFFGQGTRLTVV.

This clonotype has a handful of counts. V is TRBV11-2 and J is TRBJ2-1; 11 bases map to TRBD2. Germline CDR1 and CDR2: SGHAT and FQNNGV. V lost 5 bases to trimming and J lost 4 bases; unmatched junction nucleotides: 10. The CDR3 totals 17 residues. CDR3 coding DNA: TGTGCCAGCAGCCCAAAACTAGCGGGAGTCCCTTACAATGAGCAGTTCTTC. The encoded protein is CASSPKLAGVPYNEQFF. Filled out from reference TRBV11-2 and TRBJ2-1, the complete variable domain reads EAGVAQSPRYKIIEKRQSVAFWCNPISGHATLYWYQQILGQGPKLLIQFQNNGVVDDSQLPKDRFSAERLKGVDSTLKIQPAKLEDSAVYLCASSPKLAGVPYNEQFFGPGTRLTVL.

This chain connects TRBV30 to TRBJ2-3, with 14 bases that match TRBD2. Germline trimming cut 7 bases from V and 0 bases from J; bases unmatched to any gene: 15. This CDR3 has 19 residues. Per germline, CDR1 GTSNPN and CDR2 SVGIG (reference sequence). The CDR3 DNA is TGTGCCTCCGGGACTAGCGGGAGTTTGATCACCTCTAGCACAGATACGCAGTATTTT. Protein sequence: CASGTSGSLITSSTDTQYF. The complete variable domain, with remaining parts taken from reference TRBV30 and TRBJ2-3, reads SQTIHQWPATLVQPVGSPLSLECTVEGTSNPNLYWYRQAAGRGLQLLFYSVGIGQISSEVPQNLSASRPQDRQFILSSKKLLLSDSGFYLCASGTSGSLITSSTDTQYFGPGTRLTVL.

This clonotype occurred a few times. CDR3 loop: CASSQAGQGIFGYTF. The DNA for the CDR3 is TGTGCCAGCAGCCAAGCCGGACAGGGAATCTTTGGCTACACCTTC. This chain joins TRBV27 and TRBJ1-2, with TRBD1 matching 8 bases. The CDR3 loop spans 15 amino acids. V was clipped by 6 bases and J by 7 bases; unmatched bases: 13. Per the germline V gene, CDR1 is MNHEY and CDR2 is SMNVEV (reference sequence).

This chain links TRBV29-1 with TRBJ2-3; 9 bases are a match to TRBD1. Germline trimming cut 6 bases from V and 2 bases from J; bases unmatched to any gene: 15. The length of the CDR3 is 17 residues. Germline V gives CDR1 SQVTM, CDR2 ANQGSEA. Written as DNA, the CDR3 is TGCAGCGTGGCCGGTCCCGGGACAGGGATTAACACAGATACGCAGTATTTT. Its protein product is CSVAGPGTGINTDTQYF.

The J gene is TRBJ1-1, the V gene TRBV7-6; D not resolved. CDR1 is SGHVS, CDR2 FNYEAQ, per germline. This CDR3 comprises 13 residues. Between the trimmed V and J ends, which lost 7 bases and 4 bases, there was a span of 13 bases. CDR3 bases: TGTGCCAGCACCCATGGAGAGGGCACTGAAGCTTTCTTT. It encodes CASTHGEGTEAFF.